A selection of T cell receptor beta chains follows, all from one sample in a study of cytomegalovirus exposure and HLA in healthy donors. Clones were sequenced by immunoSEQ multiplex PCR, and TCRdb holds only the in-frame ones, with some missing. The profile shows 150,000 to 200,000 clones, around nine tenths of them singletons. The sample comprised PBMCs. The receptors were sampled from a man in his late teens or twenties in good health and CMV-seropositive. The CDR3 runs from the conserved cysteine through the conserved F or W. D genes are given only for firm matches. Only some rows state a clone size, as once, few, many or a class for expanded clones.

TRBJ2-3 | . | TRBD2 | TRBV9 | CASCDGSAGDTQYF | TGTGCCAGCTGTGATGGGTCAGCGGGGGATACGCAGTATTTT
TRBJ2-2 | . | . | TRBV4-3 | CASREGQDTGELFF | TGCGCCAGCAGGGAGGGTCAGGACACCGGGGAGCTGTTTTTT
TRBJ2-7 | . | TRBD2 | TRBV9 | CASSLKAGTSVEQYF | TGTGCCAGCAGCCTTAAGGCGGGGACTAGCGTCGAGCAGTACTTC
TRBJ1-2 | . | TRBD1 | TRBV7-2 | CASSFKYQGAGGYTF | TGTGCCAGCAGCTTTAAGTACCAGGGGGCGGGTGGCTACACCTTC
TRBJ1-1 | . | . | TRBV9 | CASSLWASLHAEAFF | TGTGCCAGCAGCCTCTGGGCCTCGTTGCACGCTGAAGCTTTCTTT
TRBJ2-7 | . | TRBD1 | TRBV19 | CASSIGGRGLGEQYF | TGTGCCAGTAGTATCGGCGGCAGGGGGCTGGGCGAGCAGTACTTC
TRBJ2-1 | . | . | TRBV19 | CASSLGRAPNNEQFF | TGTGCCAGTAGTCTTGGGCGAGCCCCTAACAATGAGCAGTTCTTC
TRBJ1-1 | . | . | TRBV7-9 | CASSSARTGIETEAFF | TGTGCCAGCAGTTCTGCCCGAACAGGGATTGAAACTGAAGCTTTCTTT
TRBJ2-3 | . | TRBD1 | TRBV11-2 | CASSLEAGGLHGDTQYF | TGTGCCAGCAGCTTAGAGGCAGGGGGCCTACATGGGGATACGCAGTATTTT
TRBJ1-4 | . | TRBD1 | TRBV5-1 | CASSPGQGDNEKLFF | TGCGCCAGCAGCCCCGGACAGGGGGATAATGAAAAACTGTTTTTT
TRBJ1-5 | . | . | TRBV7-9 | CASSLIGNRPSEPQHF | TGTGCCAGCAGCTTAATAGGGAACAGGCCCTCGGAGCCCCAGCATTTT
TRBJ2-1 | . | . | TRBV7-9 | CASSTTLGGANEQFF | TGTGCCAGCAGCACCACCCTGGGGGGGGCGAATGAGCAGTTCTTC
TRBJ1-1 | . | . | TRBV7-9 | CASSWGGAEAFF | TGTGCCAGCAGCTGGGGGGGGGCTGAAGCTTTCTTT
TRBJ2-3 | once | . | TRBV9 | CASSGGTDTQYF | TGTGCCTCATCGGGAGGCACAGATACGCAGTATTTT
TRBJ1-5 | . | TRBD1 | TRBV19 | CASSLTGNDQPQHF | TGTGCCAGTAGTTTGACAGGGAACGATCAGCCCCAGCATTTT
TRBJ2-3 | . | TRBD2 | TRBV29-1 | CSVSGRAVNTQYF | TGCAGCGTGAGCGGGAGGGCCGTCAATACGCAGTATTTT
TRBJ1-3 | . | . | TRBV7-8 | CASSPVISGNTIYF | TGTGCCAGCAGCCCGGTAATATCTGGAAACACCATATATTTT
TRBJ2-6 | . | . | TRBV13 | CASSPRGGQGDSGANVLTF | TGTGCCAGCAGCCCCCGGGGGGGACAGGGAGACTCTGGGGCCAACGTCCTGACTTTC
TRBJ2-1 | . | TRBD2 | TRBV2 | CASSEGLAGDEQFF | TGTGCCAGCAGCGAGGGACTAGCGGGAGATGAGCAGTTCTTC
TRBJ2-2 | . | TRBD1 | TRBV19 | CASSIGGPNTGELFF | TGTGCCAGTAGCATAGGGGGCCCGAACACCGGGGAGCTGTTTTTT
TRBJ2-3 | once | . | TRBV9 | CASSVELALGTDTQYF | TGTGCCAGCAGCGTAGAGCTAGCGCTAGGCACAGATACGCAGTATTTT
TRBJ1-2 | . | . | TRBV29-1 | CSVKRGLGYGYTF | TGCAGCGTTAAAAGGGGATTGGGCTATGGCTACACCTTC
TRBJ2-7 | . | . | TRBV19 | CASSINTRVHEQYF | TGTGCCAGTAGTATAAATACTCGAGTCCACGAGCAGTACTTC
TRBJ1-2 | few | TRBD1 | TRBV6-1 | CASSLDRGDGYTF | TGTGCCAGCAGCCTAGACAGGGGTGATGGCTACACCTTC
TRBJ2-7 | few | TRBD2 | TRBV27 | CASSTSAYSYEQYF | TGTGCCAGCAGTACTAGCGCGTACTCCTACGAGCAGTACTTC
TRBJ2-7 | . | . | TRBV7-3 | CASSLIGGNDEQYF | TGTGCCAGCAGCTTAATTGGGGGGAACGACGAGCAGTACTTC
TRBJ2-7 | . | . | TRBV5-6 | CASSLWLVYEQYF | TGTGCCAGCAGCTTGTGGTTAGTATACGAGCAGTACTTC
TRBJ1-2 | . | TRBD1 | TRBV5-6 | CASSSGQGNGYTF | TGTGCCAGCAGCTCGGGACAGGGGAATGGCTACACCTTC
TRBJ2-5 | . | TRBD2 | TRBV7-6 | CASSRREGGTQYF | TGTGCCAGCAGTCGGCGGGAGGGCGGGACCCAGTACTTC
TRBJ2-7 | once | . | TRBV28 | CASRDHGYEQYF | TGTGCCAGCAGGGATCACGGGTACGAGCAGTACTTC
TRBJ2-1 | once | TRBD2 | TRBV5-4 | CASSWGAGGIYNEQFF | TGTGCCAGCAGCTGGGGCGCCGGGGGGATTTACAATGAGCAGTTCTTC
TRBJ2-7 | . | . | TRBV28 | CASRHESSYEQYF | TGTGCCAGCCGCCACGAGAGCTCCTACGAGCAGTACTTC
TRBJ2-3 | . | TRBD1 | TRBV5-1 | CASSFTGGAADTQYF | TGCGCCAGCAGTTTTACAGGGGGCGCGGCAGATACGCAGTATTTT
TRBJ1-6 | . | TRBD1 | TRBV6-5 | CASTAGGNSPLHF | TGTGCCAGCACGGCAGGGGGGAATTCACCCCTCCACTTT
TRBJ1-5 | . | . | TRBV18 | CASSPGHIDQPQHF | TGTGCCAGCTCACCGGGACATATAGATCAGCCCCAGCATTTT
TRBJ2-7 | . | TRBD2 | TRBV29-1 | CSVHGGGSSYEQYF | TGCAGCGTCCACGGCGGGGGATCCTCCTACGAGCAGTACTTC
TRBJ2-5 | . | . | TRBV25-1 | CASSESAGTGAETQYF | TGTGCCAGCAGTGAATCGGCAGGAACGGGAGCGGAGACCCAGTACTTC
TRBJ2-7 | few | . | TRBV4-2 | CASGSIEDEQYF | TGTGCCAGCGGGTCAATTGAGGACGAGCAGTACTTC
TRBJ1-1 | . | . | TRBV5-1 | CASKEAMGGTEAFF | TGCGCCAGCAAAGAAGCGATGGGAGGTACTGAAGCTTTCTTT
TRBJ1-1 | . | TRBD1 | TRBV7-9 | CASSFPGTGEAFF | TGTGCCAGCAGCTTCCCCGGGACAGGGGAAGCTTTCTTT
TRBJ2-4 | . | TRBD2 | TRBV10-3 | CAISESIAAGTFAKNIQYF | TGTGCCATCAGTGAGTCGATTGCAGCGGGGACTTTTGCCAAAAACATTCAGTACTTC
TRBJ1-6 | . | . | TRBV6-1 | CASSEIRGLGNSPLHF | TGTGCCAGCAGTGAAATCAGGGGTTTAGGCAATTCACCCCTCCACTTT
TRBJ2-5 | once | TRBD1 | TRBV5-1 | CASSLSSGGTETQYF | TGCGCCAGCAGCTTGTCTTCAGGGGGCACAGAGACCCAGTACTTC
TRBJ2-7 | . | . | TRBV5-1 | CASSLEGQEQYF | TGCGCCAGCAGCTTAGAGGGTCAGGAGCAGTACTTC
TRBJ2-5 | . | . | TRBV27 | CASSEGGETQYF | TGTGCCAGCTCTGAAGGGGGAGAGACCCAGTACTTC
TRBJ1-2 | once | TRBD1 | TRBV29-1 | CSVTGLYGYTF | TGCAGCGTGACAGGGCTCTATGGCTACACCTTC
TRBJ1-5 | . | . | TRBV15 | CATSRDPGLYQPQHF | TGTGCCACCAGCAGAGATCCGGGGTTGTATCAGCCCCAGCATTTT
TRBJ1-1 | . | . | TRBV6-6 | CASSPTFTEAFF | TGTGCCAGCAGTCCCACATTCACTGAAGCTTTCTTT
TRBJ1-1 | . | . | TRBV6-5 | CASSRLINTEAFF | TGTGCCAGCAGTCGACTTATCAACACTGAAGCTTTCTTT
TRBJ2-2 | . | TRBD2 | TRBV6-6 | CASSYSGGRITGELFF | TGTGCCAGCAGTTATTCCGGCGGGAGGATTACCGGGGAGCTGTTTTTT
TRBJ1-4 | . | TRBD1 | TRBV7-9 | CASSPQGQGGREKLFF | TGTGCCAGCAGCCCCCAGGGACAGGGGGGACGGGAAAAACTGTTTTTT
TRBJ2-7 | few | TRBD1 | TRBV28 | CASRPGQTYEQYF | TGTGCCAGCAGGCCGGGACAGACCTACGAGCAGTACTTC